The rows below give T cell receptor beta chains drawn from one sample of a study of blood T cell repertoires in COVID-19. The repertoire was sequenced with immunoSEQ multiplex PCR; TCRdb's copy has only in-frame clones and lacks some. The sample holds approximately 220,000 clones, approximately 84% seen once. Sequenced input: peripheral blood. The source of these receptors is a woman of 80 years or more with acute or convalescent COVID-19. CDR3s include the opening cysteine and the closing phenylalanine or tryptophan. D genes are given only for firm matches. For some rows the clone size is stated as once, few or many, or as a class when expanded; others skip it.

clone size	CDR3 length	J gene	D gene	V gene	CDR3 protein	CDR3 DNA
-	13	TRBJ1-4	-	TRBV3-1/TRBV3-2	CASSQVSNEKLFF	TGTGCCAGCAGCCAAGTATCCAATGAAAAACTGTTTTTT
-	14	TRBJ2-7	TRBD2	TRBV2	CASSEASGGYEQYF	TGTGCCAGCAGTGAGGCTAGCGGGGGTTACGAGCAGTACTTC
many	14	TRBJ1-1	-	TRBV15	CATRQTGVNTEAFF	TGTGCCACCCGTCAGACAGGAGTGAACACTGAAGCTTTCTTT
-	15	TRBJ2-7	TRBD2	TRBV6-1	CASSERAGGPWEQYF	TGTGCCAGCAGTGAAAGAGCGGGAGGGCCTTGGGAGCAGTACTTC
-	16	TRBJ2-3	-	TRBV21-1	CASSKRRLVSTDTQYF	TGTGCCAGCAGCAAGAGGAGACTAGTTAGCACAGATACGCAGTATTTT
-	13	TRBJ1-2	-	TRBV12-3/TRBV12-4	CASSQSGAYGYTF	TGTGCCAGCAGCCAATCAGGGGCCTATGGCTACACCTTC
-	17	TRBJ1-5	TRBD1	TRBV6-2/TRBV6-3	CASSYPQGQGVDQPQHF	TGTGCCAGCAGTTACCCGCAGGGACAGGGGGTAGATCAGCCCCAGCATTTT
-	14	TRBJ1-5	-	TRBV5-1	CASSSGQGNQPQHF	TGCGCCAGCAGCTCTGGGCAGGGCAATCAGCCCCAGCATTTT
-	15	TRBJ2-1	TRBD2	TRBV2	CASSGLAGSYNEQFF	TGTGCCAGCAGCGGACTAGCGGGAAGTTACAATGAGCAGTTCTTC
-	14	TRBJ2-1	TRBD1	TRBV6-5	CASKNRGLDNEQFF	TGTGCCAGCAAAAACAGGGGGCTCGACAATGAGCAGTTCTTC
-	16	TRBJ1-6	-	TRBV7-8	CASSLLGGTGNSPLHF	TGTGCCAGCAGCTTGTTGGGAGGTACGGGTAATTCACCCCTCCACTTT
-	15	TRBJ2-7	TRBD1	TRBV19	CASSPRTGGWGEQYF	TGTGCCAGTTCACCCCGGACAGGGGGCTGGGGCGAGCAGTACTTC
-	13	TRBJ1-2	-	TRBV14	CASSQVVYYGYTF	TGTGCCAGCAGCCAAGTAGTCTATTATGGCTACACCTTC
-	13	TRBJ2-7	-	TRBV10-2	CASNPGHHYEQYF	TGCGCCAGCAACCCGGGACACCACTACGAGCAGTACTTC
-	16	TRBJ1-3	-	TRBV7-3	CASSLTSAGSGNTIYF	TGTGCCAGCAGCTTAACGTCGGCGGGTTCTGGAAACACCATATATTTT
-	16	TRBJ2-2	TRBD2	TRBV19	CASSPTGTSNTGELFF	TGTGCCAGTAGTCCGACCGGGACTAGTAACACCGGGGAGCTGTTTTTT
-	14	TRBJ2-1	-	TRBV29-1	CSAETREGYDEQFF	TGCAGCGCCGAGACTCGTGAAGGTTACGATGAGCAGTTCTTC
-	15	TRBJ1-2	TRBD1	TRBV10-3	CAISQDTGGGDGYTF	TGTGCCATCAGCCAGGACACAGGGGGCGGTGATGGCTACACCTTC
-	17	TRBJ2-5	TRBD1	TRBV25-1	CASSEPRDRGHQETQYF	TGTGCCAGCAGTGAACCGAGGGACAGGGGGCACCAAGAGACCCAGTACTTC
-	16	TRBJ2-3	TRBD1	TRBV4-1	CASSPGRTGPTDTQYF	TGCGCCAGCAGCCCGGGGCGGACAGGGCCCACAGATACGCAGTATTTT
-	16	TRBJ1-3	-	TRBV18	CASSPGVGYTGNTIYF	TGTGCCAGCTCACCGGGAGTAGGGTATACTGGAAACACCATATATTTT
-	17	TRBJ1-5	TRBD1	TRBV5-1	CASSRSPTGTANQPQHF	TGCGCCAGCAGCCGGTCCCCGACCGGGACAGCTAATCAGCCCCAGCATTTT
-	16	TRBJ2-1	TRBD2	TRBV5-4	CASSLGAGEAYNEQFF	TGTGCCAGCAGCTTGGGAGCGGGGGAGGCCTACAATGAGCAGTTCTTC
-	13	TRBJ1-5	-	TRBV4-1	CASSQGLYQPQHF	TGCGCCAGCAGCCAAGGTCTGTATCAGCCCCAGCATTTT
-	16	TRBJ1-2	TRBD1	TRBV5-1	CASSQGEGQAAYGYTF	TGCGCCAGCAGCCAGGGGGAAGGTCAGGCGGCGTATGGCTACACCTTC
-	14	TRBJ2-2	-	TRBV5-5	CASSLVSGNGELFF	TGTGCCAGCAGCTTGGTCTCAGGGAACGGGGAGCTGTTTTTT
few	15	TRBJ2-5	TRBD2	TRBV6-5	CASRFSGGSQETQYF	TGTGCCAGCCGTTTTAGCGGGGGGTCCCAAGAGACCCAGTACTTC
-	14	TRBJ2-3	-	TRBV5-1	CASSLGHGTDTQYF	TGCGCCAGCAGCTTGGGACATGGTACAGATACGCAGTATTTT
-	16	TRBJ1-4	-	TRBV3-1/TRBV3-2	CASSQSHRVVNEKLFF	TGTGCCAGCAGCCAATCTCACAGAGTCGTTAATGAAAAACTGTTTTTT
-	14	TRBJ2-3	-	TRBV18	CASSPPTVTDTQYF	TGTGCCAGCTCACCCCCCACGGTCACAGATACGCAGTATTTT
-	13	TRBJ2-1	TRBD2	TRBV28	CATLAGDPNEQFF	TGTGCCACCTTAGCGGGAGACCCCAATGAGCAGTTCTTC
-	13	TRBJ2-1	TRBD2	TRBV12-3/TRBV12-4	CASSSGSLSEQFF	TGTGCCAGTTCTAGCGGGAGTTTAAGTGAGCAGTTCTTC
once	13	TRBJ1-1	TRBD1	TRBV24-1	CATRPDRGTEAFF	TGTGCCACCAGACCGGACAGGGGCACTGAAGCTTTCTTT
-	11	TRBJ2-3	-	TRBV7-6	CASSPQDTQYF	TGTGCCAGCAGCCCCCAAGATACGCAGTATTTT
-	15	TRBJ1-1	-	TRBV5-1	CASSSLSQGDTEAFF	TGCGCCAGCAGCTCTCTTAGTCAGGGTGACACTGAAGCTTTCTTT
once	14	TRBJ2-7	TRBD1	TRBV27	CASRGTGGSYEQYF	TGTGCCAGCAGGGGGACAGGGGGGTCGTACGAGCAGTACTTC
once	15	TRBJ2-5	TRBD2	TRBV7-7	CASSGRSGVQETQYF	TGTGCCAGCAGCGGCCGTAGCGGGGTACAAGAGACCCAGTACTTC
-	13	TRBJ2-7	TRBD1	TRBV27	CASSQTGSHEQYF	TGTGCCAGCAGCCAGACAGGGTCCCACGAGCAGTACTTC
few	14	TRBJ1-2	TRBD1	TRBV6-5	CASSPGTGSYGYTF	TGTGCCAGCAGCCCCGGGACAGGGAGCTATGGCTACACCTTC
-	14	TRBJ1-2	TRBD1	TRBV28	CASSGVQGTLGYTF	TGTGCCAGCAGTGGGGTACAGGGGACTCTCGGCTACACCTTC
-	15	TRBJ2-3	-	TRBV9	CASSVLATSTDTQYF	TGTGCCAGCAGCGTATTAGCGACTAGCACAGATACGCAGTATTTT
few	14	TRBJ2-3	TRBD2	TRBV6-5	CASSWTSDTDTQYF	TGTGCCAGCAGCTGGACTAGCGACACAGATACGCAGTATTTT
-	21	TRBJ2-1	TRBD2	TRBV19	CASSIDYMGTSVLSSYNEQFF	TGTGCCAGTAGTATAGATTATATGGGGACTAGCGTCCTGAGCTCCTACAATGAGCAGTTCTTC
-	8	TRBJ2-5	-	TRBV24-1	CGEETQYF	TGCGGGGAGGAGACCCAGTACTTC
-	13	TRBJ2-2	TRBD2	TRBV27	CATGLVPTGELFF	TGTGCCACCGGACTAGTTCCCACCGGGGAGCTGTTTTTT
-	16	TRBJ1-5	-	TRBV3-1/TRBV3-2	CASSHSQQGGNQPQHF	TGTGCCAGCAGCCATAGTCAACAGGGCGGGAATCAGCCCCAGCATTTT